This TCR beta chain was found in a study of blood T cell repertoires in COVID-19. Study-wide background: Acute and convalescent COVID-19 specimens originated in the United States, Italy and Spain. PBMCs, B-cell-depleted T cells, or T cells provided the cDNA or gDNA that made up the material.

The Seattle site enrolled patients during active infection and followed them longitudinally. In the original workflow: Amplified reference gene primers provided the basis for estimating nucleated cell counts. Profiled with immunoSEQ multiplex PCR; TCRdb holds only in-frame clones, not every one. V, J and clone size were drawn from that table, and D and trimming were deduced from the DNA. The sample lists 450,000 or so clones, around 90% seen once, with 0.7% to 0.85% in the top ten. This TCR was recovered from a man aged 18 to 30 with COVID-19, enrolled during active disease. The specimen was peripheral blood.

The CDR3 region has the DNA TGTGCCAGCACCGAGGTTACTGGAAACAATGAGCAGTTCTTC. As protein: CASTEVTGNNEQFF. The V call is TRBV6-5, the J call TRBJ2-1; D is ambiguous. The CDR3 runs 14 residues. V was cut by 7 bases and J by 5 bases, with 15 bases left in between. CDR1 and CDR2 from the germline V gene are MNHEY and SVGAGI.